This T cell receptor (beta chain) was captured in a study of cytomegalovirus exposure and HLA in healthy donors. Libraries were prepared by immunoSEQ multiplex PCR; TCRdb keeps only in-frame clonotypes and omits some of them. The sample includes about 190,000 clones, 84% of them seen just once. The source of this sequence is a man aged 18 to 29 in good health and CMV-seropositive. Sequencing was carried out using PBMCs.

CDR3: CASSPPSGRAGEQYF. The CDR3 nucleotides are TGTGCCAGCAGCCCACCCAGCGGGAGGGCCGGGGAGCAGTACTTC. The chain recombines TRBV5-4 with TRBJ2-7; TRBD2 matches at 10 bases. Germline values: CDR1 SGHNT, CDR2 YYREEE (reference sequence). This CDR3 has 15 residues. V dropped 4 bases and J dropped 7; count of bases not matched to a gene: 11.